This T cell receptor beta chain emerged from a study of T cell responses to AZD1222 COVID-19 vaccine. Findings of the study overall: Just a handful of AZD1222 recipients tested seropositive at baseline. Reports say nearly half of spike-specific TCRs go after unmutated variant regions. The sample set comprised mostly white British donors with more females, and clonal diversity was possibly underestimated.

Concerning this clone itself: Its antigen remains unidentified.

Clones were read by immunoSEQ multiplex PCR, and TCRdb kept only the in-frame ones, dropping some. The repertoire holds about 150,000 clones, with 85% to 90% as singletons. The V segment lost 5 bases and the J segment 7 bases; nucleotides outside the gene matches: 8. Germline-derived CDR1 and CDR2 are SGHVS and FQNEAQ. The CDR3 runs to 14 residues. This sample comprised peripheral blood, obtained on day 0 of MenACWY control vaccination. The receptor's source is an adult in good health. The chain has TRBV7-8 and TRBJ1-5; 7 positions match TRBD1. CDR3 DNA sequence: TGTGCCAGCAGCCGAGGGGCAGGGGGACAGCCCCAGCATTTT. It encodes CASSRGAGGQPQHF.